The 32 T cell receptor beta chains below all came from one sample that was sequenced in a study of CD8+ T cells in alopecia areata. Extraction of RNA preceded its reverse transcription into cDNA, which served as the sequencing template. Assay used: immunoSEQ multiplex PCR; TCRdb lists only in-frame clones, some missing. The sample has some 120,000 clones, roughly 61% seen once. The starting material was CD4+ T cells sorted from blood, obtained at week 0. The receptors derive from a human donor with alopecia areata.

This sequence joins TRBV4-3 and TRBJ1-5; D unresolved. Trimming took 3 bases from V and 0 from J, leaving 15 bases between them. Germline lookup yields CDR1 LGHNA and CDR2 YSLEER. The CDR3 is 17 amino acids. The CDR3 is CASSQGSGPLSNQPQHF. Written as DNA, the CDR3 is TGCGCCAGCAGCCAGGGCTCCGGGCCGCTTAGCAATCAGCCCCAGCATTTT.

The sample holds one count of this clone. V gene TRBV29-1 combines with J gene TRBJ2-5; D is ambiguous. CDR1 and CDR2 from the germline V gene are SQVTM and ANQGSEA. The V end lost 4 bases, the J end lost 5 bases, and 14 bases lay between the germline ends. The CDR3 has 13 residues. The chain's CDR3 is CSVGTPPAETQYF. As DNA, the CDR3 is TGCAGCGTTGGTACCCCCCCGGCGGAGACCCAGTACTTC.

This sequence joins TRBV7-2 and TRBJ1-4; 8 bases fit TRBD1. J was trimmed by 13 bases and V by 3 bases; bases with no gene match: 7. This CDR3 has 13 residues. Germline assignment: CDR1 SGHTA and CDR2 FQGNSA. As DNA, the CDR3 is TGTGCCAGCAGCTTCTCTGACAGGGGTACACTGTTTTTT. Amino acids: CASSFSDRGTLFF.

The chain joins TRBV5-1 to TRBJ1-2; D is uncertain. Germline CDR1 is SGHRS and CDR2 is YFSETQ. CDR3 length equals 15 residues. Trimming took off 4 bases at V and 5 bases at J, with 18 bases between the two ends. CDR3 sequence (DNA): TGCGCCAGCAGCCTAGGACGCTCTGGTGGATATGGCTACACCTTC. This sequence encodes CASSLGRSGGYGYTF. Complete variable domain (other parts from reference TRBV5-1 and TRBJ1-2): KAGVTQTPRYLIKTRGQQVTLSCSPISGHRSVSWYQQTPGQGLQFLFEYFSETQRNKGNFPGRFSGRQFSNSRSEMNVSTLELGDSALYLCASSLGRSGGYGYTFGSGTRLTVV.

This clone has only one observation. The CDR3 loop reads CASSVDRSTDTQYF. DNA for the CDR3: TGTGCCAGCAGCGTAGACAGGAGCACAGATACGCAGTATTTT. The chain employs TRBV5-4 and TRBJ2-3, with D possibly TRBD1 on 6 matching bases. The CDR3 loop spans 14 amino acids. Trimming removed 4 bases at V and 0 bases at J, with 9 bases between. Per germline, CDR1 SGHNT and CDR2 YYREEE (reference sequence).

The chain combines TRBV4-1 with TRBJ2-2; the D gene is possibly TRBD1 (6 bases). Trimming stripped 1 base from V and 7 bases from J, with 13 bases between. This CDR3 is 15 amino acids long. Germline V gene data show CDR1 as MGHRA and CDR2 as YSYEKL. CDR3 protein: CASSQVLQGFGELFF. In DNA form, the CDR3 reads TGCGCCAGCAGCCAAGTGTTACAGGGCTTCGGGGAGCTGTTTTTT.

The V and J genes are TRBV2 and TRBJ2-2; possible D gene TRBD2, 6 bases. Germline values: CDR1 SNHLY, CDR2 FYNNEI. V dropped 5 bases and J dropped 2 bases, with 9 bases sitting between them. This CDR3 comprises 14 residues. The CDR3 is CASSMRDNTGELFF. In DNA, the CDR3 is TGTGCCAGCAGTATGCGGGACAACACCGGGGAGCTGTTTTTT.

The count of this clone is one. The chain combines TRBV7-9 with TRBJ2-5; the D gene is possibly TRBD1 (6 bases). CDR1 and CDR2 (germline): SEHNR, FQNEAQ (reference sequence). Between the trimmed V and J ends, which lost 5 bases and 2 bases, there was a span of 15 bases. The CDR3 runs to 15 residues. CDR3 residues: CASSPRGNIQETQYF. The CDR3 coding sequence is TGTGCCAGCAGCCCCAGGGGTAACATACAAGAGACCCAGTACTTC.

The gene calls are TRBV27 and TRBJ2-1; the D call may be TRBD1 or TRBD2 (6 bases each). CDR3 size: 14 residues. Germline V CDR1 and CDR2: MNHEY, SMNVEV (reference sequence). The V end was cut by 3 bases, the J end by 7 bases, with 13 bases between. The CDR3 region has the DNA TGTGCCAGCAGTTTCGACAGGACTAAAAATGAGCAGTTCTTC. This codes for CASSFDRTKNEQFF.

The chain combines TRBV7-9 with TRBJ1-5; 7 bases line up with TRBD1. The J segment lost 3 bases and the V segment lost 2 bases, leaving 4 bases of the junction unmatched. The germline CDR1 and CDR2 sequences are SEHNR and FQNEAQ (reference sequence). This CDR3 region has 15 residues. The CDR3 DNA follows: TGTGCCAGCAGCTTAACGGGACAGTCCAATCAGCCCCAGCATTTT. It encodes CASSLTGQSNQPQHF.

The chain is built from TRBV19 and TRBJ2-5; no reliable D call. Germline V lookup: CDR1 LNHDA, CDR2 SQIVND (reference sequence). The CDR3 totals 14 residues. The V end was cut by 3 bases, the J end by 0 bases, with 8 bases between. CDR3: CASSMVTDQETQYF. The CDR3 DNA is TGTGCCAGTAGTATGGTTACGGACCAAGAGACCCAGTACTTC.

This clone was found a few times. The CDR3: CASSPSSSGTQEQYF. CDR3 DNA sequence: TGTGCCAGTAGCCCCTCCAGTAGCGGGACACAGGAGCAGTACTTC. The chain links TRBV19 to TRBJ2-7; 8 bases map to TRBD2. The trim removed 6 bases at V and 7 bases at J, leaving 14 bases unmatched. This CDR3 spans 15 amino acids. CDR1 is LNHDA, CDR2 SQIVND, per germline (reference sequence).

This clone was picked up a small number of times. V and J are TRBV7-2 and TRBJ2-1; 7 bases align to TRBD2. Germline CDR1 is SGHTA and CDR2 is FQGNSA. V was clipped by 1 base and J by 6 bases; unmatched bases: 12. The CDR3 is made up of 17 amino acids. CDR3 DNA: TGTGCCAGCAGCTTAGTTTCGGCTAGCGGATCCCTCAATGAGCAGTTCTTC. This encodes CASSLVSASGSLNEQFF. The full variable domain, its missing parts supplied by reference TRBV7-2 and TRBJ2-1, is GAGVSQSPSNKVTEKGKDVELRCDPISGHTALYWYRQSLGQGLEFLIYFQGNSAPDKSGLPSDRFSAERTGGSVSTLTIQRTQQEDSAVYLCASSLVSASGSLNEQFFGPGTRLTVL.

V gene TRBV9 combines with J gene TRBJ1-4; D gene ambiguous. The CDR3 runs 15 residues. Germline CDR1 is SGDLS and CDR2 is YYNGEE. V lost 1 base and J 8 bases, leaving 15 bases between the germline ends. This CDR3 is CASSVRPGSGEKLFF. The DNA for the CDR3 is TGTGCCAGCAGCGTAAGACCCGGGTCGGGGGAAAAACTGTTTTTT.

The rearrangement uses TRBV18 and TRBJ2-3; D unclear. The CDR3 extends over 11 amino acids. Trimming removed 4 bases at V and 4 bases at J, with 3 bases between. The germline gives CDR1 KGHSH, CDR2 LQKENI. CDR3 nucleotides: TGTGCCAGCTCACAACCAGATACGCAGTATTTT. Its protein is CASSQPDTQYF.

The rearrangement joins TRBV4-1 to TRBJ1-2; TRBD1 is a possible D gene (5 bases). The CDR3 contains 15 residues. CDR1 and CDR2 from the germline V gene are MGHRA and YSYEKL. Deletions cut 2 bases from V and 2 bases from J, with 12 bases between. The CDR3 region has the DNA TGCGCCAGCAGCCAACCCGACAGAGACAACTATGGCTACACCTTC. Translating it yields CASSQPDRDNYGYTF.

This clone was observed a few times. J is TRBJ2-5 and V is TRBV7-7; 9 bases are shared with TRBD1. The CDR3 extends over 17 amino acids. The germline V gene has CDR1 SSHAT and CDR2 FNYEAQ (reference sequence). V lost 4 bases to trimming and J lost 1 base; unmatched junction nucleotides: 10. CDR3 sequence reads: CASSSIGGGQGQETQYF. The CDR3 nucleotides read TGTGCCAGCAGCTCGATAGGGGGGGGACAGGGCCAAGAGACCCAGTACTTC. Full variable domain (remainder filled in from reference TRBV7-7 and TRBJ2-5): GAGVSQSPRYKVTKRGQDVTLRCDPISSHATLYWYQQALGQGPEFLTYFNYEAQPDKSGLPSDRFSAERPEGSISTLTIQRTEQRDSAMYRCASSSIGGGQGQETQYFGPGTRLLVL.

The V call is TRBV10-3, the J call TRBJ2-7; possible D gene TRBD1, 6 bases. The germline gives CDR1 ENHRY, CDR2 SYGVKD. This CDR3 has 13 amino acids. V lost 4 bases, J lost 5 bases, and 12 bases lay in between. In DNA, the CDR3 is TGTGCCATCAGTGTCACAGGGAGTAACGAGCAGTACTTC. As protein: CAISVTGSNEQYF.

The gene calls are TRBV19 and TRBJ2-5, with D perhaps TRBD2 (5 bases). V was trimmed by 1 base and J by 4 bases, leaving 16 bases between them. The CDR3 is made up of 16 amino acids. CDR1 and CDR2 (germline): LNHDA, SQIVND (reference sequence). CDR3 sequence (DNA): TGTGCCAGTAGTATAGGGTGGCAGCTCGGAGGAGAGACCCAGTACTTC. Translation: CASSIGWQLGGETQYF.

This clone appeared a single time. J is TRBJ1-2 and V is TRBV30; a possible D gene is TRBD1 (5 bases). The CDR3 consists of 13 residues. V shed 8 bases and J shed 4 bases, with 17 bases lying between them. Germline V gene data show CDR1 as GTSNPN and CDR2 as SVGIG (reference sequence). CDR3: CAGEQDRGYGYTF. In DNA form, the CDR3 reads TGTGCCGGGGAACAGGATCGGGGCTATGGCTACACCTTC.

Only a few counts were recorded for this clone. The chain joins TRBV5-1 to TRBJ2-1, with 8 bases matching TRBD2. The length of the CDR3 is 13 residues. V shed 7 bases and J 5 bases; nucleotides not matched to a gene: 5. Germline loops: CDR1 SGHRS, CDR2 YFSETQ. The CDR3 sequence: CASQTSVDNEQFF. As DNA, the CDR3 is TGCGCCAGCCAGACTAGCGTTGACAATGAGCAGTTCTTC.

In DNA, the CDR3 is TGCGCCAGCAGCTCAGGACAGCGTTTCTATGGCTACACCTTC. Translating gives CASSSGQRFYGYTF. The chain employs TRBV5-1 and TRBJ1-2; a weak D match, TRBD1 (6 bases). Germline lookup yields CDR1 SGHRS and CDR2 YFSETQ. The CDR3 loop spans 14 amino acids. The V end lost 3 bases, the J end lost 4 bases, and 13 bases lay between the germline ends.

This clone was counted a few times. J is TRBJ2-2 and V is TRBV25-1; D gene uncertain. This CDR3 region has 18 residues. V was clipped by 0 bases and J by 5 bases, with 19 bases between them. Looked up from germline, CDR1 is MGHDK and CDR2 is SYGVNS. The CDR3 bases are TGTGCCAGCAGTGAATATAGACTTATTACCGTGGGAACCGGGGAGCTGTTTTTT. This gives the protein CASSEYRLITVGTGELFF.

This clone was seen once. The chain carries TRBV10-3 and TRBJ1-1; 8 bases agree with TRBD1. Trimming cost V 10 bases and J 6 bases; bases outside gene matches: 19. Looked up from germline, CDR1 is ENHRY and CDR2 is SYGVKD. The length of the CDR3 is 16 residues. The CDR3 loop is CANAAGTGGGIAEAFF. The CDR3 DNA sequence: TGTGCCAACGCAGCGGGGACAGGCGGTGGAATCGCTGAAGCTTTCTTT.

The J gene is TRBJ1-1, the V gene TRBV7-2, with unresolved D. Germline loops: CDR1 SGHTA, CDR2 FQGNSA. The CDR3 runs 15 residues. V lost 4 bases, J lost 7 bases, and 19 bases lay in between. CDR3 residues: CASSSIKDGKYEAFF. CDR3 sequence (DNA): TGTGCCAGCAGCTCGATTAAGGACGGGAAATATGAAGCTTTCTTT. The variable domain in full, with the rest retrieved from reference TRBV7-2 and TRBJ1-1, is GAGVSQSPSNKVTEKGKDVELRCDPISGHTALYWYRQSLGQGLEFLIYFQGNSAPDKSGLPSDRFSAERTGGSVSTLTIQRTQQEDSAVYLCASSSIKDGKYEAFFGQGTRLTVV.

The chain links TRBV19 to TRBJ2-5, with 10 bases aligning to TRBD1. This CDR3 region has 15 residues. CDR1 LNHDA and CDR2 SQIVND come from the germline V gene (reference sequence). Trimming removed 4 bases from V and 3 bases from J; junction bases left unmatched: 5. The CDR3 here is CASSTSGTGEETQYF. CDR3 DNA: TGTGCCAGTAGTACCTCCGGGACAGGGGAAGAGACCCAGTACTTC.

The V call is TRBV23-1, the J call TRBJ1-4; D is ambiguous. TRBV23-1 is sorted into the ORF group, with uncertain function. The CDR3 sequence is 14 residues long. V shed 3 bases and J shed 2 bases, with 7 bases lying between them. The CDR3 sequence: CASSQAGTNEKLFF. CDR3 nucleotide sequence: TGCGCCAGCAGTCAGGCGGGCACTAATGAAAAACTGTTTTTT.

This chain's CDR3 is CASSPGFPPDTQYF. CDR3 in DNA: TGCGCCAGCAGCCCGGGCTTCCCTCCGGATACGCAGTATTTT. This chain joins TRBV5-1 and TRBJ2-3; D gene unclear. CDR1 SGHRS and CDR2 YFSETQ come from the germline V gene. The CDR3 has 14 amino acids. Trimming pared 4 bases from V and 6 bases from J, leaving 15 bases between.

The chain couples TRBV7-2 to TRBJ2-6; D remains ambiguous. CDR1 and CDR2 (germline): SGHTA, FQGNSA. Trimming cost V 5 bases and J 0 bases, with 8 bases left between them. The CDR3 sequence is 15 residues long. The CDR3 nucleotides are TGTGCCAGCAGCGCACCTACCTCTGGGGCCAACGTCCTGACTTTC. This translates into CASSAPTSGANVLTF.

The V and J genes are TRBV7-9 and TRBJ2-2, with D unclear. Germline-derived CDR1 and CDR2 are SEHNR and FQNEAQ (reference sequence). Deletions cut 3 bases from V and 0 bases from J, with 5 bases between. This CDR3 is 14 amino acids long. The DNA of the CDR3 is TGTGCCAGCAGCTTCCCCGCGAACACCGGGGAGCTGTTTTTT. Translating it yields CASSFPANTGELFF. Looking up the rest from reference TRBV7-9 and TRBJ2-2 gives the full variable domain: DTGVSQNPRHKITKRGQNVTFRCDPISEHNRLYWYRQTLGQGPEFLTYFQNEAQLEKSRLLSDRFSAERPKGSFSTLEIQRTEQGDSAMYLCASSFPANTGELFFGEGSRLTVL.

For this clone: The sample carries other DNA sequences with the same CDR3. This sequence joins TRBV7-8 and TRBJ1-5, with 10 bases aligning to TRBD1. With 6 bases clipped from V and 0 bases from J, the junction kept 8 bases outside the gene matches. CDR1 SGHVS and CDR2 FQNEAQ come from the germline V gene. This CDR3 spans 17 amino acids. DNA of the CDR3: TGTGCCAGCAGTCTCCGGGACAGGGGTGATAGCAATCAGCCCCAGCATTTT. It encodes CASSLRDRGDSNQPQHF.

The chain recombines TRBV9 with TRBJ1-1, with TRBD1 matching 9 bases. The CDR3 spans 15 residues. CDR1 and CDR2 from the germline V gene are SGDLS and YYNGEE. Germline trimming cut 3 bases from V and 1 base from J; bases unmatched to any gene: 4. The DNA of the CDR3 is TGTGCCAGCAGCGGACAGGGGGTAGGGAACACTGAAGCTTTCTTT. Its protein product is CASSGQGVGNTEAFF.